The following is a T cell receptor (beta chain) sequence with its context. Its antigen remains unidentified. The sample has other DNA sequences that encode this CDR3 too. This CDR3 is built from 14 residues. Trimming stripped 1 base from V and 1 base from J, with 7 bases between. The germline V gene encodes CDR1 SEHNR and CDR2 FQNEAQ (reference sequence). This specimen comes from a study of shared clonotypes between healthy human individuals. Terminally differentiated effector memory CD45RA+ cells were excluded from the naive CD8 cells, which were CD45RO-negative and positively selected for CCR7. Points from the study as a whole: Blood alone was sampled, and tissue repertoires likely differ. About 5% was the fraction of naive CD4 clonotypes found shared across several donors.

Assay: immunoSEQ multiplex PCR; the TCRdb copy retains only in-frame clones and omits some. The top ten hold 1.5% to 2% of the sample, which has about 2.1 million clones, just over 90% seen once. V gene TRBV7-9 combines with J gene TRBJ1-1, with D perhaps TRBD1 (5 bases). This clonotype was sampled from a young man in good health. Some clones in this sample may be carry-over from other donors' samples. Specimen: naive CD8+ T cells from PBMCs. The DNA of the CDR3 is TGTGCCAGCAGCTTAGGGGGCTCGAACACTGAAGCTTTCTTT. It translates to CASSLGGSNTEAFF.